This T cell receptor (beta chain) was sequenced in a study of T-cell reconstitution after alpha-beta-depleted transplantation in children. The table lists this clonotype with a few counts. Its cognate antigen is unknown. Unique molecular identifiers were incorporated into the prepared TCRbeta library. From the PCR reads, TCRdb called clonotypes with MiXCR, one entry per CDR3 protein. The table lists about 980,000 distinct CDR3 sequences, less than 30% of them singletons. Trimming left V 1 base short and J 4 bases short, with 10 bases between. This CDR3 is built from 14 residues. The study's findings and limits: Hyperexpanded clones declined; after one year, newly produced T cells mostly supplied diversity. Day-60 TCRbeta diversity that was high in some patients was derived from surviving recipient T cells and thymic progenitors. There were reportedly several hundred expanded graft clones from which alpha-beta T cells came about two months after transplant.

This clonotype originated in a boy in the first two years of life who had a stem cell transplant for SCID, so the T cells may come from the graft donor. Sequenced here: PBMCs, mostly from graft donor cells, sampled 360 days after TCRalphabeta/CD19-depleted stem cell transplant. V usage is TRBV12-3 or TRBV12-4 and J usage is TRBJ2-5; D uncertain. Here the CDR3 DNA reads TGTGCCAGCAGTTTAGGTCAGAAACTAGAGACCCAGTACTTC. Translating it yields CASSLGQKLETQYF.